These 27 T cell receptor delta chains originate from one sample sequenced in a study of γδ T cells in repeated Plasmodium falciparum infection (dated by TCRdb to about 2021). The method behind the library was multiplex PCR. The reads were generated on an Illumina MiSeq. TCRdb reanalyzed the public reads with the CATT caller, and identical DNA sequences were merged afterwards. In all, the sample holds 85,000 to 95,000 delta-chain clones, and about 1.5% of those were seen once. The ten most abundant clones make up more than 7.5% of the sample. Vgamma9/Vdelta2+ and Vdelta2-negative gammadelta T cell populations were flow-sorted from peripheral blood mononuclear cells for bulk TCR repertoire analysis. Sequencing was done on a sample of gamma-delta T cells from blood. All receptors come from a pool of human donors (malaria-infected and uninfected, not separated).

This clone was found many times. The junction does not match germline at one end; this may be a read error. The chain has TRDV1 and TRDJ2, with D perhaps TRDD3 (6 bases). Germline V gives CDR1 TSWWSYY, CDR2 QGS. CDR3 length: 17 amino acids. The CDR3 sequence is CALGEFDWGSLSARLFF. CDR3 bases: TGTGCTCTTGGGGAATTTGATTGGGGGTCCTTGTCAGCACGACTCTTCTTT.

This clone was detected a few times. The protein given by TCRdb reflects a much larger clone and differs at residue 17 from this DNA's translation, likely from a read error; the protein shown is the DNA's translation. The chain uses TRDV1 and TRDJ1; 9 bases match TRDD3. As TCRdb names no J gene, one was assigned here on the basis of a DNA match to germline. This CDR3 has 21 amino acids. The V gene's germline CDR1 is TSWWSYY and CDR2 QGS. The CDR3: CALGGTFENPYWGTYTNKLIF. In nucleotides, the CDR3 is TGTGCTCTTGGGGGAACCTTCGAAAACCCCTACTGGGGGACTTACACCAATAAACTCATCTTT.

This clone turned up a few times. The translation of this DNA and the TCRdb protein of a much larger clone differ at residue 17, probably owing to a read error; the protein shown here is translated from the DNA. Called V gene: TRDV1; the J gene was not called. Germline CDR1 is TSWWSYY and CDR2 is QGS. This CDR3 has 19 amino acids. This chain's CDR3 is CALGKSSFPLVLYTDKPIF. CDR3 bases: TGTGCTCTTGGTAAGAGTTCTTTTCCCTTGGTACTTTACACCGATAAACCCATCTTT.

Points on this clone: Other DNA variants within this sample encode the same CDR3. V and J are TRDV1 and TRDJ1; D ambiguous. In the absence of a J gene in TCRdb, the DNA was matched to germline to assign it here. V was shortened by 2 bases and J by 4 bases, with 20 bases between the two germline ends. The CDR3 consists of 17 residues. Germline V gene lookup returns CDR1 TSWWSYY and CDR2 QGS. CDR3 protein: CALGEKYPTKTVDKLIF. CDR3 nucleotide sequence: TGTGCTCTTGGGGAAAAGTACCCGACAAAGACCGTCGATAAACTCATCTTT.

In regard to this clone: The likely explanation is a read error, given a far larger clone one base away. Other DNA sequences within the sample encode an identical CDR3. The chain uses TRDV1 and TRDJ1; the D gene is possibly TRDD2 (7 bases). The J gene, absent from TCRdb, was called here by matching the DNA to germline. Looked up from germline, CDR1 is TSWWSYY and CDR2 is QGS. CDR3 length equals 19 residues. The germline V and J ends were trimmed by 5 bases and 0 bases, with 25 bases remaining between them. As DNA, the CDR3 is TGTGCTCTTGGGCCCCGTACGCCTTCCTTCTGGGGATACACCGATAAACTCATCTTT. Its translation: CALGPRTPSFWGYTDKLIF.

This clone was found many times. This sample includes further DNA sequences coding for the same CDR3. This sequence joins TRDV1 and TRDJ2, with 8 bases aligning to TRDD3. The J gene was not available in TCRdb and was assigned here by matching the DNA to germline segments. The V segment lost 3 bases and the J segment 0 bases; nucleotides outside the gene matches: 21. This CDR3 comprises 22 residues. Germline V gives CDR1 TSWWSYY, CDR2 QGS. Here the CDR3 DNA reads TGTGCTCTTGGGGAGGCGATTAGCTGGGGGACCGCCATTGAAGCTTTGACAGCACAACTCTTCTTT. Translation gives CALGEAISWGTAIEALTAQLFF.

This clone was observed a few times. TCRdb lists the protein of a much larger clone for this DNA, which differs at residue 10, so this is likely a read error; the protein given here is translated from the DNA itself. This chain links TRDV2 with TRDJ1; D is undetermined. Matching the DNA to germline supplied the J gene, which TCRdb does not give. From germline, CDR1 is GEAIGNYY and CDR2 EKD. The V gene lost 0 bases and the J gene lost 0 bases, with 22 bases spanning the gap. The CDR3 has 19 residues. The CDR3 sequence: CACDTATLLREPHTDKLIF. In nucleotides, the CDR3 is TGTGCCTGTGACACCGCGACTCTACTGAGGGAGCCGCACACCGATAAACTCATCTTT.

In this sample, this clone turned up a few times. A far bigger clonotype differs at one base, so this is likely a read error. This same CDR3 is encoded by further DNA sequences in the sample. The chain uses TRDV1 and TRDJ1; 12 bases line up with TRDD3. The J gene comes from matching the DNA to germline here; TCRdb lacks it. The germline CDR1 and CDR2 sequences are TSWWSYY and QGS. The CDR3 spans 20 residues. The CDR3 reads CALGDAPRLLLVLGDTKLIF. For the CDR3, the DNA is TGCGCTCTTGGGGACGCCCCGAGACTCCTGCTCGTACTGGGGGATACTAAACTCATCTTT.

In its sample, this clone was seen many times. The chain uses TRDV1 and TRDJ1; 9 bases fit TRDD3. Germline V gives CDR1 TSWWSYY, CDR2 QGS. This CDR3 contains 22 residues. V shed 1 base and J 0 bases; nucleotides not matched to a gene: 21. The CDR3 is CALGEPLPPAVTGGLYTDKLIF. The CDR3, as DNA: TGTGCTCTTGGGGAACCACTTCCTCCGGCGGTTACTGGGGGACTTTACACCGATAAACTCATCTTT.

This clone has only a few counts. The protein that TCRdb holds for this DNA derives from a much larger clone and differs from the translated DNA at residue 13, which likely indicates a read error; the protein shown here is translated from the DNA. The chain links TRDV1 to TRDJ1; 10 bases are a match to TRDD3. Germline V gene data show CDR1 as TSWWSYY and CDR2 as QGS. The V and J ends lost 0 bases and 0 bases, in that order; junction bases with no gene match: 31. There are 26 residues in the CDR3. CDR3 sequence (DNA): TGTGCTCTTGGGGAACTTGGGGTCCTACGTCCCCGTATTGGGGGATACCAAGAACTTCACACCGATAAACTCATCTTT. It encodes CALGELGVLRPRIGGYQELHTDKLIF.

This clone was observed at least ten times. This chain links TRDV2 with TRDJ1; 8 bases fit TRDD3. The germline gives CDR1 GEAIGNYY, CDR2 EKD. Trimming removed 0 bases from V and 0 bases from J; junction bases left unmatched: 11. CDR3 length: 18 amino acids. The CDR3 DNA reads TGTGCCTGTGACACCGCCGCGAGGGATACGCCATACACCGATAAACTCATCTTT. It translates to CACDTAARDTPYTDKLIF.

The sample holds many counts of this clone. Within the sample, other DNA sequences also encode this same CDR3. CDR3 DNA: TGTGCTCTTGGGGAACCCCTCAACCCGTCCCCCTACTTTACCGATAAACTCATCTTT. Its translation: CALGEPLNPSPYFTDKLIF. The rearrangement links TRDV1 to TRDJ1; D is perhaps TRDD2 (5 bases). The J gene, missing from TCRdb, was assigned here through DNA to germline matching. The germline V gene encodes CDR1 TSWWSYY and CDR2 QGS. The CDR3 extends over 19 amino acids. V was clipped by 1 base and J by 2 bases, with 23 bases between them.

In this sample, this clone turned up a few times. The protein TCRdb lists belongs to a much larger clone and differs from this DNA's translation at residue 4, which points to a read error; the protein shown is made from the DNA. This rearrangement joins TRDV2 to TRDJ3; D is unresolved. The J gene was not available in TCRdb and was assigned here by matching the DNA to germline segments. CDR3 length: 18 amino acids. Germline V gives CDR1 GEAIGNYY, CDR2 EKD. The CDR3 nucleotides read TGTGCCTGTGGCACCGTCACGCCAGGGGCCAGGGACACCCGACAGATGTTTTTC. Translated, it gives CACGTVTPGARDTRQMFF.

This clone occurred a few times. This sequence is one base from a far larger clone and is likely a read error. Within the sample, other DNA sequences also encode this same CDR3. The chain combines TRDV2 with TRDJ3; TRDD3 agrees at 7 bases. In the absence of a J gene in TCRdb, the DNA was matched to germline to assign it here. This CDR3 is built from 16 residues. CDR1 is GEAIGNYY, CDR2 EKD, per germline. CDR3 nucleotides: TGTGCCTGTGACTGGGGGAGCTCCTGGGACACCCGTCAGATGTTTTTC. This sequence encodes CACDWGSSWDTRQMFF.

This clone has a handful of counts. A far more abundant clone sits one base away, making this likely a read error. Other DNA sequences in the same sample also yield this CDR3. The rearrangement links TRDV1 to TRDJ1, with D unclear. Assignment of the J gene here rests on matching the DNA to germline, because TCRdb gives none. The CDR3 runs to 15 residues. V was trimmed by 6 bases and J by 1 base, leaving 15 bases between them. CDR1 is TSWWSYY and CDR2 is QGS in the germline V gene. This chain's CDR3 is CALGDHLSSTDKLIF. As DNA, the CDR3 is TGTGCTCTTGGAGATCACCTCAGTTCCACCGATAAACTCATCTTT.

Details on this clone: The protein that TCRdb holds for this DNA derives from a much larger clone and differs from the translated DNA at residue 13, which likely indicates a read error; the protein shown here is translated from the DNA. CDR3 DNA: TGTGCCTGTGACATCCTACCCCGTACTGGGGGACTACCCTCCTGGGACACCCGACAGATGTTTTTC. Translating gives CACDILPRTGGLPSWDTRQMFF. V and J are TRDV2 and TRDJ3; 9 nucleotides line up with TRDD3. Because TCRdb records no J gene, it was assigned here through a match of the DNA to germline. Germline trimming cut 2 bases from V and 0 bases from J; bases unmatched to any gene: 16. From germline, CDR1 is GEAIGNYY and CDR2 EKD. This CDR3 has 22 residues.

This clone was detected only a few times. This likely traces to a read error, being one base from a far larger clone. The sample has other DNA sequences that encode this CDR3 too. The chain recombines TRDV1 with TRDJ1; 12 positions match TRDD3. CDR1 and CDR2 from the germline V gene are TSWWSYY and QGS. The CDR3 totals 20 residues. CDR3 sequence: CALGELPWGIRGVPADKLIF. Written as DNA, the CDR3 is TGCGCTCTTGGGGAACTCCCCTGGGGGATACGCGGCGTCCCGGCGGATAAACTCATCTTT.

As regards this clone: TCRdb records a much larger clone's protein for this DNA, with a difference at residue 12 that likely arises from a read error; the protein given is the translation of the DNA. The chain recombines TRDV2 with TRDJ1; D not resolved. The V end lost 3 bases, the J end lost 2 bases, and 30 bases lay between the germline ends. The germline gives CDR1 GEAIGNYY, CDR2 EKD. This CDR3 has 20 residues. The CDR3 loop reads CACDRGVRELGRFRTDKLIF. The CDR3 bases are TGTGCCTGTGACCGCGGGGTACGTGAGCTAGGGAGATTCCGAACCGATAAACTCATCTTT.

To note about this clone: TCRdb's listed protein matches a much larger clone and diverges from this DNA's translation at residue 3, likely through a read error; the protein shown comes from the DNA. The chain couples TRDV2 to TRDJ1; 9 nucleotides align to TRDD3. The J gene, not given by TCRdb, was assigned here from a germline match of the nucleotide sequence. CDR1 GEAIGNYY and CDR2 EKD come from the germline V gene. The CDR3 length is 17 residues. The CDR3 is CARDTMGIRVEADKLIF. CDR3 DNA sequence: TGTGCCCGTGACACGATGGGGATACGCGTGGAGGCCGATAAACTCATCTTT.

This clone was seen many times. With only one base between it and a far larger clone, this is likely a read error. The sample holds other DNA sequences that translate to the same CDR3. The chain has TRDV3 and TRDJ1; a possible D gene is TRDD3 (5 bases). Germline V gene lookup returns CDR1 TVYSNPD and CDR2 GDNSRS (reference sequence). The CDR3 spans 15 residues. CDR3 sequence: CAFYTDWNGTDKLIF. CDR3 DNA sequence: TGTGCCTTTTACACGGACTGGAATGGCACCGATAAACTCATCTTC.

In its sample, this clone was seen a few times. This sequence is one base from a far larger clone and is likely a read error. Additional DNA sequences in this sample encode the identical CDR3. This sequence joins TRDV2 and TRDJ2; 7 positions match TRDD3. Here the J gene was assigned by germline matching of the DNA, as TCRdb has none. Germline V gene data show CDR1 as GEAIGNYY and CDR2 as EKD. J was trimmed by 0 bases and V by 0 bases; bases with no gene match: 21. This CDR3 is built from 22 residues. The chain's CDR3 is CACDTHRGPGIKGLSLTAQLFF. The CDR3 bases are TGTGCCTGTGACACCCACCGAGGGCCGGGGATAAAGGGGCTTTCTTTGACAGCACAACTCTTCTTT.

This clone was seen a few times. The TCRdb record carries a much larger clone's protein, which differs from this DNA's translation at residue 3; a read error is the likely cause, and the protein listed here is the DNA translation. This rearrangement joins TRDV2 to TRDJ1; possibly TRDD3 for D (6 bases). The CDR3 is made up of 13 amino acids. Germline CDR1 reads GEAIGNYY; CDR2 reads EKD. The DNA for the CDR3 is TGTGCCTTTGACCGTCTGGGGACCGATAAACTCATCTTT. Its translation: CAFDRLGTDKLIF.

This chain links TRDV1 with TRDJ1; TRDD3 might be the D (5 bases). The J gene was not available in TCRdb and was assigned here by matching the DNA to germline segments. The CDR3 totals 17 residues. The V and J ends lost 0 bases and 0 bases respectively, with 14 bases between them. In germline, CDR1 is TSWWSYY, CDR2 QGS. DNA for the CDR3: TGTGCTCTTGGGGAACTAGAAGGGATCCGGAACACCGATAAACTCATCTTT. This sequence encodes CALGELEGIRNTDKLIF.

This clone showed up many times. The same CDR3 is also encoded by other DNA sequences in this sample. V is TRDV1 and J is TRDJ1, with D perhaps TRDD2 (5 bases). Germline V gene data show CDR1 as TSWWSYY and CDR2 as QGS. The V end lost 2 bases, the J end lost 0 bases, and 19 bases lay between the germline ends. This CDR3 region has 18 residues. CDR3 region: CALGEGRVLSGYTDKLIF. For the CDR3, the DNA is TGTGCTCTTGGGGAAGGAAGGGTCCTAAGCGGGTACACCGATAAACTCATCTTT.

Remarks on this clone: A much larger clone sits a single nucleotide away, making a read error possible. The V gene is TRDV2, the J gene TRDJ1, with D unresolved. CDR1 is GEAIGNYY, CDR2 EKD, per germline. V lost 0 bases and J 6 bases, leaving 25 bases between the germline ends. The CDR3 length is 18 residues. CDR3 DNA: TGTGCCTGTGACACCGTGAGATTACCGTCTTCGAGGAACAATAAACTCATCTTT. Translation gives CACDTVRLPSSRNNKLIF.

Notes on this clone: A single base separates this from a much larger clone, so it may be a read error. V and J are TRDV1 and TRDJ1, with 12 bases identical to TRDD3. TCRdb offers no J gene call, so here the DNA was matched to germline to obtain one. The CDR3 runs 21 residues. Germline V gene sequence: CDR1 TSWWSYY, CDR2 QGS. Trimming removed 3 bases from V and 10 bases from J; junction bases left unmatched: 27. This CDR3 reads CALGESRVVYSVLGDTERLIF. In nucleotides, the CDR3 is TGTGCTCTTGGGGAGTCCAGGGTGGTCTACTCGGTACTGGGGGATACCGAGAGACTCATCTTT.

Note on this clone: This DNA's translation and the protein TCRdb lists, from a much larger clone, do not match at residue 7, likely due to a read error; the protein shown is translated from the DNA. The rearrangement joins TRDV1 to TRDJ1, with D unclear. Trimming left V 3 bases short and J 11 bases short, with 13 bases between. Germline V gene data show CDR1 as TSWWSYY and CDR2 as QGS. This CDR3 is built from 12 residues. CDR3 residues: CALGDICGGLIF. As DNA, the CDR3 is TGTGCTCTTGGGGACATCTGCGGCGGGCTCATCTTT.